Listed here are 10 T cell receptor beta chains from one sample, sequenced in a study of CD8 T cells in Susac syndrome. Reverse transcription of about 0.45 to 1 ug RNA was performed with random hexamers. MiXCR was run by TCRdb on the immunoSEQ multiplex PCR reads, yielding one entry per CDR3 protein. The sample yields under 200,000 distinct CDR3 sequences, approximately 94% seen once. The sequenced sample consisted of CD4+ T cells from PBMCs. The receptor set was obtained from a human donor with Susac syndrome.

This CDR3 reads CSARDARTGNDEKLFF. DNA for the CDR3: TGCAGTGCTAGAGACGCCCGGACAGGGAACGATGAAAAACTGTTTTTT. This chain joins TRBV20-1 and TRBJ1-4; 8 bases agree with TRBD1. The germline V gene has CDR1 DFQATT and CDR2 SNEGSKA (reference sequence). J lost 6 bases, V lost 0 bases, and 9 bases had no gene match. The CDR3 totals 16 residues.

This clonotype was counted once. The chain recombines TRBV2 with TRBJ2-7; D unclear. V was trimmed by 2 bases and J by 2 bases, leaving 13 bases between them. The germline gives CDR1 SNHLY, CDR2 FYNNEI. There are 15 residues in the CDR3. CDR3 protein: CASSENRISPYEQYF. CDR3 nucleotide sequence: TGTGCCAGCAGTGAAAACAGAATATCCCCCTACGAGCAGTACTTC.

This clonotype was seen only once. This chain links TRBV2 with TRBJ1-1; unclear D gene. Germline values: CDR1 SNHLY, CDR2 FYNNEI. Trimming pared 6 bases from V and 0 bases from J, leaving 8 bases between. CDR3 length: 13 amino acids. The CDR3: CASRVVMNTEAFF. In DNA, the CDR3 is TGTGCCAGCAGGGTCGTTATGAACACTGAAGCTTTCTTT.

This clonotype was seen only once. The CDR3 reads CSVPWRDANYGYTF. CDR3 bases: TGCAGCGTCCCATGGAGGGACGCTAACTATGGCTACACCTTC. V and J are TRBV29-1 and TRBJ1-2, with TRBD1 as a possible D gene (5 bases). There are 14 residues in the CDR3. Germline CDR1 reads SQVTM; CDR2 reads ANQGSEA. Trimming took 6 bases from V and 0 from J, leaving 14 bases between them.

The gene calls are TRBV6-6 and TRBJ2-7; 9 nucleotides line up with TRBD1. The CDR3 length is 14 residues. CDR1 MNHNY and CDR2 SVGAGI come from the germline V gene (reference sequence). Losses at the gene ends were 5 bases for V and 7 bases for J; bases not matched to a gene: 9. In DNA form, the CDR3 reads TGTGCCAGCAGTGGGGGACAGGGAGAGGGTGAGCAGTACTTC. It specifies CASSGGQGEGEQYF.

This chain connects TRBV7-2 to TRBJ1-6; TRBD1 might be the D (6 bases). Between the trimmed V and J ends, which lost 0 bases and 10 bases, there was a span of 10 bases. This CDR3 is 14 amino acids long. Germline V gene data show CDR1 as SGHTA and CDR2 as FQGNSA. CDR3 in DNA: TGTGCCAGCAGCTTAGCGGGGGCGGAATCACCCCTCCACTTT. Residues: CASSLAGAESPLHF. Full variable domain (outside the CDR3, taken from reference TRBV7-2 and TRBJ1-6): GAGVSQSPSNKVTEKGKDVELRCDPISGHTALYWYRQSLGQGLEFLIYFQGNSAPDKSGLPSDRFSAERTGGSVSTLTIQRTQQEDSAVYLCASSLAGAESPLHFGNGTRLTVT.

This chain joins TRBV15 and TRBJ1-2; 9 nucleotides align to TRBD1. V dropped 0 bases and J dropped 5; count of bases not matched to a gene: 7. Germline CDR1 LNHNV, CDR2 YYDKDF (reference sequence). The CDR3 runs to 16 residues. CDR3 sequence: CATSRDLAGQGYGYTF. DNA for the CDR3: TGTGCCACCAGCAGAGATCTTGCGGGACAGGGTTATGGCTACACCTTC.

The V call is TRBV14, the J call TRBJ1-6; TRBD1 agrees at 9 bases. The CDR3 contains 15 residues. V shed 5 bases and J 6 bases; nucleotides not matched to a gene: 5. Germline lookup yields CDR1 SGHDN and CDR2 FVKESK. CDR3 protein: CASSVRDRANSPLHF. CDR3 sequence (DNA): TGTGCCAGCAGCGTCCGGGACAGGGCTAATTCACCCCTCCACTTT.

This clonotype was observed once. The chain couples TRBV5-1 to TRBJ1-3; D is unclear. From germline, CDR1 is SGHRS and CDR2 YFSETQ. The CDR3 totals 19 residues. The V gene lost 2 bases and the J gene lost 4 bases, with 25 bases spanning the gap. The chain's CDR3 is CASSLAPRAFTLAGNTIYF. In DNA form, the CDR3 reads TGCGCCAGCAGCTTAGCTCCCCGGGCCTTCACCCTCGCCGGAAACACCATATATTTT.

This clonotype is a singleton in its sample. DNA of the CDR3: TGTGCCAGCAGTCCTCGGGACAGGAAGTATTTT. It codes for CASSPRDRKYF. This chain connects TRBV12-3 or TRBV12-4 to TRBJ2-3; 8 bases fit TRBD1. The J segment lost 13 bases and the V segment lost 5 bases, leaving 5 bases of the junction unmatched. The CDR3 extends over 11 amino acids.